This record looks at one T cell receptor (beta chain) sequence and its context. The antigen is undetermined. This sample is part of a study of blood T cells in healthy people across ages. Next came a second PCR, run for about 7 to 12 cycles, which used a sample-barcoded 5' primer along with a J-beta primer mix. MiXCR was run by TCRdb on the 5' RACE reads, yielding one entry per CDR3 protein. The sample contains around 500,000 distinct CDR3 sequences, roughly a quarter of which appear only once. Germline CDR1 is MNHNS and CDR2 is SASEGT. There are 14 residues in the CDR3. Trimming took 4 bases from V and 8 from J, leaving 14 bases between them. Study-wide results and caveats: Bulk PBMC profiling left naive and antigen-experienced comparisons inconclusive.

These sequences were also reported in another study, on T cells of mothers and their children.

The material sequenced was blood. The source of this sequence is a boy under 10 years old in good health. The V call is TRBV6-1, the J call TRBJ1-4; D is possibly TRBD1 (5 bases). CDR3 sequence reads: CASSVGTRGEKLFF. CDR3 nucleotide sequence: TGTGCCAGCAGTGTCGGGACTCGTGGGGAAAAACTGTTTTTT.